Below are 5 T cell receptor beta chains sequenced from a single sample in a study of shared clonotypes between healthy human individuals. Assay: immunoSEQ multiplex PCR; the TCRdb copy retains only in-frame clones and omits some. This table has roughly 2.2 million clones, under 95% appearing once. What was sequenced was naive CD4+ T cells from PBMCs. Described subset: CD45RA+ positively selected. Every receptor here comes from a man aged 18 to 30 in good health. Some clones in this sample may be carry-over from other donors' samples.

The chain is built from TRBV10-3 and TRBJ1-1, with TRBD1 matching over 7 bases. The CDR3 runs 13 residues. CDR1 is ENHRY, CDR2 SYGVKD, per germline. With 6 bases clipped from V and 5 bases from J, the junction kept 6 bases outside the gene matches. CDR3 nucleotides: TGTGCCATCAGCCGACAGGGTGGTACTGAAGCTTTCTTT. This sequence encodes CAISRQGGTEAFF.

A note on this clone: The same CDR3 arises from other DNA sequences in this sample as well. The chain combines TRBV20-1 with TRBJ2-3; D remains unclear. This CDR3 region has 11 residues. V was cut by 2 bases and J by 4 bases, with 4 bases left in between. Germline V gene data show CDR1 as DFQATT and CDR2 as SNEGSKA (reference sequence). Written as DNA, the CDR3 is TGCAGTGCTAGACTTGCAGATACGCAGTATTTT. This encodes CSARLADTQYF.

The gene calls are TRBV30 and TRBJ2-3; D is undetermined. Trimming cost V 2 bases and J 1 base, with 16 bases left between them. CDR1 is GTSNPN, CDR2 SVGIG, per germline (reference sequence). The CDR3 is made up of 16 amino acids. CDR3 DNA: TGTGCCTGGAGTCCCATAGTGAAAGGAGGCACAGATACGCAGTATTTT. This translates into CAWSPIVKGGTDTQYF.

The V and J genes are TRBV5-6 and TRBJ2-7, with no clear D. Germline loops: CDR1 SGHDT, CDR2 YYEEEE. The CDR3 contains 11 residues. V was clipped by 0 bases and J by 9 bases, with 7 bases between them. The CDR3 nucleotides are TGTGCCAGCAGCTTGGGGGTAGGGCAGTACTTC. It codes for CASSLGVGQYF.

This clone occurred once. This rearrangement joins TRBV29-1 to TRBJ2-5; possible D gene TRBD2, 5 bases. The CDR3 contains 15 residues. Trimming stripped 6 bases from V and 1 base from J, with 18 bases between. Germline CDR1 and CDR2: SQVTM and ANQGSEA. CDR3 sequence (DNA): TGCAGCGTGATGGGAAGAGCTAGCAGCCAAGAGACCCAGTACTTC. This codes for CSVMGRASSQETQYF.